These T cell receptor beta chains were read from a single sample in a study of blood T cell repertoires in COVID-19. Libraries were prepared by immunoSEQ multiplex PCR; TCRdb keeps only in-frame clonotypes and omits some of them. The sample includes about 400,000 clones, about 90% of them seen just once. The material sequenced was PBMCs or T cells enriched from blood (not recorded which). The source is a woman aged 25 to 39 who had recovered from COVID-19. Each CDR3 is given with its conserved first and last residue. A D gene is named only where the DNA matches it firmly. Rows give clone size only sometimes, using once, few, many, or a class for an expanded clone.

CDR3aa: CASSLSSGALAYEQYF
CDR3nt: TGTGCCAGCAGTTTATCGAGCGGGGCCTTAGCCTACGAGCAGTACTTC
abundance: NA
j_gene: TRBJ2-7
d_gene: TRBD2
v_gene: TRBV27

CDR3aa: CASSYQSSGNTIYF
CDR3nt: TGTGCCAGCAGTTATCAGTCCTCTGGAAACACCATATATTTT
abundance: NA
j_gene: TRBJ1-3
d_gene: NA
v_gene: TRBV6-5

CDR3aa: CASSRAGQAYGYTF
CDR3nt: TGTGCCAGCAGCCGAGCGGGACAGGCCTATGGCTACACCTTC
abundance: once
j_gene: TRBJ1-2
d_gene: TRBD1
v_gene: TRBV7-8

CDR3aa: CASSLEGGETDTQYF
CDR3nt: TGCGCCAGCAGCTTGGAAGGGGGCGAAACAGATACGCAGTATTTT
abundance: NA
j_gene: TRBJ2-3
d_gene: TRBD1
v_gene: TRBV5-1

CDR3aa: CASSTRQGFPYEQYF
CDR3nt: TGTGCCAGCAGCACCCGACAGGGCTTTCCCTACGAGCAGTACTTC
abundance: NA
j_gene: TRBJ2-7
d_gene: TRBD1
v_gene: TRBV9

CDR3aa: CSVEFFGSGLHSYNEQFF
CDR3nt: TGCAGCGTTGAGTTTTTCGGGAGCGGTCTCCACTCCTACAATGAGCAGTTCTTC
abundance: NA
j_gene: TRBJ2-1
d_gene: NA
v_gene: TRBV29-1

CDR3aa: CSVTGFEGYTF
CDR3nt: TGCAGCGTGACAGGTTTTGAGGGCTACACCTTC
abundance: NA
j_gene: TRBJ1-2
d_gene: NA
v_gene: TRBV29-1

CDR3aa: CASSHYRGEAFF
CDR3nt: TGCGCCAGCAGCCACTACAGGGGTGAAGCTTTCTTT
abundance: NA
j_gene: TRBJ1-1
d_gene: TRBD1
v_gene: TRBV4-1

CDR3aa: CASSPLGSGRASSYEQYF
CDR3nt: TGCGCCAGCAGCCCCCTAGGCAGCGGGAGGGCCAGCTCCTACGAGCAGTACTTC
abundance: NA
j_gene: TRBJ2-7
d_gene: TRBD2
v_gene: TRBV4-1

CDR3aa: CARGLCVPQHF
CDR3nt: TGTGCTAGGGGGTTGTGCGTCCCCCAGCATTTT
abundance: NA
j_gene: TRBJ1-5
d_gene: NA
v_gene: TRBV7-7

CDR3aa: CASSAGTGQTYNEQFF
CDR3nt: TGTGCCAGCAGCGCAGGCACGGGACAGACCTACAATGAGCAGTTCTTC
abundance: NA
j_gene: TRBJ2-1
d_gene: TRBD1
v_gene: TRBV5-4

CDR3aa: CAISDGGGPLDNEQFF
CDR3nt: TGTGCCATCAGTGACGGCGGGGGGCCCCTGGACAATGAGCAGTTCTTC
abundance: once
j_gene: TRBJ2-1
d_gene: TRBD2
v_gene: TRBV10-3

CDR3aa: CASRESWAVNTEAFF
CDR3nt: TGTGCCAGCAGAGAGAGCTGGGCCGTGAACACTGAAGCTTTCTTT
abundance: NA
j_gene: TRBJ1-1
d_gene: NA
v_gene: TRBV14

CDR3aa: CASSSSDLSGQPQHF
CDR3nt: TGTGCCAGCAGCTCCTCGGATCTGTCGGGACAGCCCCAGCATTTT
abundance: NA
j_gene: TRBJ1-5
d_gene: NA
v_gene: TRBV2

CDR3aa: CASSSIGREANYGYTF
CDR3nt: TGTGCCAGCAGCTCGATCGGCCGGGAAGCCAACTATGGCTACACCTTC
abundance: NA
j_gene: TRBJ1-2
d_gene: NA
v_gene: TRBV11-2

CDR3aa: CASSLDARHTDTQYF
CDR3nt: TGTGCCAGCAGTTTAGATGCCAGACACACAGATACGCAGTATTTT
abundance: NA
j_gene: TRBJ2-3
d_gene: NA
v_gene: TRBV27

CDR3aa: CASSPFSGLAGTHEQYF
CDR3nt: TGTGCCAGCAGCCCCTTCTCCGGACTAGCGGGGACCCACGAGCAGTACTTC
abundance: NA
j_gene: TRBJ2-7
d_gene: TRBD2
v_gene: TRBV9

CDR3aa: CSVEDRVGTWATQYF
CDR3nt: TGCAGCGTTGAAGATCGGGTGGGGACATGGGCGACCCAGTACTTC
abundance: NA
j_gene: TRBJ2-5
d_gene: NA
v_gene: TRBV29-1

CDR3aa: CAWSVFAGNTEAFF
CDR3nt: TGTGCCTGGAGTGTATTCGCAGGGAACACTGAAGCTTTCTTT
abundance: NA
j_gene: TRBJ1-1
d_gene: NA
v_gene: TRBV30

CDR3aa: CASSPEGANYGYTF
CDR3nt: TGTGCCAGCAGCCCAGAAGGGGCTAACTATGGCTACACCTTC
abundance: NA
j_gene: TRBJ1-2
d_gene: NA
v_gene: TRBV7-9

CDR3aa: CASSGGRSGNTIYF
CDR3nt: TGTGCCAGCAGTGGGGGGAGGAGTGGAAACACCATATATTTT
abundance: NA
j_gene: TRBJ1-3
d_gene: NA
v_gene: TRBV7-9

CDR3aa: CASSLYNARTEAFF
CDR3nt: TGTGCCAGCAGTTTATATAACGCGCGTACTGAAGCTTTCTTT
abundance: once
j_gene: TRBJ1-1
d_gene: NA
v_gene: TRBV27

CDR3aa: CASSLDGTSGSRGNEQFF
CDR3nt: TGTGCCAGCAGCTTAGATGGGACTAGCGGGAGTAGGGGCAATGAGCAGTTCTTC
abundance: NA
j_gene: TRBJ2-1
d_gene: TRBD2
v_gene: TRBV11-3

CDR3aa: CASIRSASGTDTQYF
CDR3nt: TGTGCCAGCATCCGATCGGCTAGCGGCACAGATACGCAGTATTTT
abundance: NA
j_gene: TRBJ2-3
d_gene: NA
v_gene: TRBV28

CDR3aa: CAWSSAVNTGELFF
CDR3nt: TGTGCCTGGAGTAGCGCGGTGAACACCGGGGAGCTGTTTTTT
abundance: NA
j_gene: TRBJ2-2
d_gene: NA
v_gene: TRBV30

CDR3aa: CASSLSRGDYGYTF
CDR3nt: TGTGCCAGCAGTTTATCGCGGGGCGACTATGGCTACACCTTC
abundance: NA
j_gene: TRBJ1-2
d_gene: NA
v_gene: TRBV28

CDR3aa: CASSPLGTSGTYEQYF
CDR3nt: TGTGCCAGTAGTCCACTCGGGACTAGCGGGACCTACGAGCAGTACTTC
abundance: few
j_gene: TRBJ2-7
d_gene: TRBD2
v_gene: TRBV19

CDR3aa: CASSSYRDRTEAFF
CDR3nt: TGCGCCAGCAGCTCTTACCGGGACAGGACTGAAGCTTTCTTT
abundance: NA
j_gene: TRBJ1-1
d_gene: TRBD1
v_gene: TRBV5-1

CDR3aa: CASSHQTAYGYTF
CDR3nt: TGTGCCAGCAGCCACCAGACAGCCTATGGCTACACCTTC
abundance: NA
j_gene: TRBJ1-2
d_gene: NA
v_gene: TRBV4-2

CDR3aa: CASSILSDRAGYTF
CDR3nt: TGTGCCAGTAGTATCCTCTCGGACAGGGCCGGCTACACCTTC
abundance: NA
j_gene: TRBJ1-2
d_gene: TRBD1
v_gene: TRBV19

CDR3aa: CASGLSRLGYSGNTIYF
CDR3nt: TGTGCTAGTGGTTTGTCGCGGCTAGGATACTCTGGAAACACCATATATTTT
abundance: once
j_gene: TRBJ1-3
d_gene: NA
v_gene: TRBV12-5

CDR3aa: CASSLVQNYGYTF
CDR3nt: TGTGCCAGCAGCTTAGTACAGAACTATGGCTACACCTTC
abundance: NA
j_gene: TRBJ1-2
d_gene: NA
v_gene: TRBV7-2

CDR3aa: CASSFSRGRFKANVLTF
CDR3nt: TGTGCCAGCAGCTTTAGCAGGGGGCGATTTAAGGCCAACGTCCTGACTTTC
abundance: NA
j_gene: TRBJ2-6
d_gene: TRBD1
v_gene: TRBV11-2

CDR3aa: CASSLWGLTSGSVNEQFF
CDR3nt: TGTGCCAGCAGTTTATGGGGGTTGACTAGCGGGAGTGTAAATGAGCAGTTCTTC
abundance: once
j_gene: TRBJ2-1
d_gene: TRBD2
v_gene: TRBV28

CDR3aa: CASSLLPGGKAGNTIYF
CDR3nt: TGTGCCAGCAGCCTCCTCCCAGGGGGCAAAGCTGGAAACACCATATATTTT
abundance: NA
j_gene: TRBJ1-3
d_gene: TRBD1
v_gene: TRBV3-1/TRBV3-2

CDR3aa: CASSGDPSSYEQYF
CDR3nt: TGTGCCAGCTCGGGGGACCCTAGCTCCTACGAGCAGTACTTC
abundance: NA
j_gene: TRBJ2-7
d_gene: NA
v_gene: TRBV9

CDR3aa: CAWSVRVLAVHEQFF
CDR3nt: TGTGCCTGGAGTGTACGGGTGTTAGCGGTGCATGAGCAGTTCTTC
abundance: NA
j_gene: TRBJ2-1
d_gene: NA
v_gene: TRBV30

CDR3aa: CASSFGILAEHTDTQYF
CDR3nt: TGTGCCAGCAGCTTTGGCATCCTAGCGGAACACACAGATACGCAGTATTTT
abundance: NA
j_gene: TRBJ2-3
d_gene: TRBD2
v_gene: TRBV11-2

CDR3aa: CASSLPGLPYEQYF
CDR3nt: TGTGCCAGCAGCTTGCCCGGACTACCATACGAGCAGTACTTC
abundance: NA
j_gene: TRBJ2-7
d_gene: NA
v_gene: TRBV5-5

CDR3aa: CASRSNAGGVAFF
CDR3nt: TGTGCCAGCAGATCCAATGCCGGGGGGGTAGCTTTCTTT
abundance: few
j_gene: TRBJ1-1
d_gene: NA
v_gene: TRBV27

CDR3aa: CATRGSGSYEQYF
CDR3nt: TGTGCCACCAGGGGGTCAGGGTCGTACGAGCAGTACTTC
abundance: NA
j_gene: TRBJ2-7
d_gene: NA
v_gene: TRBV15

CDR3aa: CASSLVGGQRIMNTEAFF
CDR3nt: TGTGCCAGCAGCTTAGTGGGGGGACAGAGGATAATGAACACTGAAGCTTTCTTT
abundance: NA
j_gene: TRBJ1-1
d_gene: TRBD1
v_gene: TRBV7-2

CDR3aa: CASSSSGNQPQHF
CDR3nt: TGCGCCAGCAGTAGCTCGGGGAATCAGCCCCAGCATTTT
abundance: NA
j_gene: TRBJ1-5
d_gene: NA
v_gene: TRBV4-1

CDR3aa: CAISSGKGGYTF
CDR3nt: TGTGCCATCAGTTCAGGGAAGGGTGGCTACACCTTC
abundance: NA
j_gene: TRBJ1-2
d_gene: NA
v_gene: TRBV10-3

CDR3aa: CASSQWGAGELFF
CDR3nt: TGTGCCAGCAGCCAATGGGGGGCCGGGGAGCTGTTTTTT
abundance: NA
j_gene: TRBJ2-2
d_gene: NA
v_gene: TRBV3-1/TRBV3-2

CDR3aa: CASSFRMNTEAFF
CDR3nt: TGTGCCAGCAGTTTTCGTATGAACACTGAAGCTTTCTTT
abundance: NA
j_gene: TRBJ1-1
d_gene: NA
v_gene: TRBV27

CDR3aa: CATRTGESNQPQHF
CDR3nt: TGTGCCACCAGGACAGGGGAGAGCAATCAGCCCCAGCATTTT
abundance: NA
j_gene: TRBJ1-5
d_gene: TRBD1
v_gene: TRBV10-3

CDR3aa: CASSDRRGVYEQYF
CDR3nt: TGTGCCAGCAGCGACCGCCGGGGGGTCTACGAGCAGTACTTC
abundance: NA
j_gene: TRBJ2-7
d_gene: TRBD2
v_gene: TRBV6-5

CDR3aa: CASRGFSQGSTEAFF
CDR3nt: TGTGCCAGTAGGGGGTTTTCACAGGGGTCCACTGAAGCTTTCTTT
abundance: NA
j_gene: TRBJ1-1
d_gene: TRBD1
v_gene: TRBV19

CDR3aa: CASSRQGSIGSPLHF
CDR3nt: TGTGCCAGCAGTAGGCAAGGGAGTATAGGTTCACCCCTCCACTTT
abundance: NA
j_gene: TRBJ1-6
d_gene: NA
v_gene: TRBV6-5

CDR3aa: CSVLDGVNQPQHF
CDR3nt: TGCAGCGTTCTGGATGGAGTCAATCAGCCCCAGCATTTT
abundance: NA
j_gene: TRBJ1-5
d_gene: NA
v_gene: TRBV29-1

CDR3aa: CATSAGQGHNQPQHF
CDR3nt: TGTGCCACCAGTGCCGGACAGGGACATAATCAGCCCCAGCATTTT
abundance: NA
j_gene: TRBJ1-5
d_gene: TRBD1
v_gene: TRBV24-1

CDR3aa: CASSHELGGKGSEQYF
CDR3nt: TGTGCCAGCAGCCATGAACTAGGCGGGAAAGGGTCCGAGCAGTACTTC
abundance: few
j_gene: TRBJ2-7
d_gene: NA
v_gene: TRBV4-2

CDR3aa: CASSMIPTGSEAFF
CDR3nt: TGTGCCAGTAGTATGATCCCGACAGGCAGTGAAGCTTTCTTT
abundance: few
j_gene: TRBJ1-1
d_gene: NA
v_gene: TRBV19

CDR3aa: CASSAGVFSTGELFF
CDR3nt: TGTGCCAGCAGCGCGGGGGTATTTAGTACCGGGGAGCTGTTTTTT
abundance: NA
j_gene: TRBJ2-2
d_gene: NA
v_gene: TRBV9

CDR3aa: CASSGQGFSEKLFF
CDR3nt: TGTGCCTCTTCGGGACAGGGCTTCAGTGAAAAACTGTTTTTT
abundance: NA
j_gene: TRBJ1-4
d_gene: NA
v_gene: TRBV21-1